These T cell receptor beta chains were read from a single sample in a study of cytomegalovirus exposure and HLA in healthy donors. The method was immunoSEQ multiplex PCR; TCRdb's version includes in-frame clones alone and lacks a portion of them. The sample holds under 150,000 clones, about four fifths seen once. The sequenced sample was PBMCs. The receptors derive from a woman aged 18-29 years in good health and CMV-seronegative. The CDR3 runs from the conserved cysteine through the conserved F or W. The order of the fields is J gene, CDR3 length, D gene, clone size, V gene, CDR3 protein, CDR3 DNA. The D gene is left open where the match is weak. Expanded clones are given a class, and other clones once, few, many or no size at all.

j_gene: TRBJ2-5; len: 16; d_gene: -; abundance: -; v_gene: TRBV4-1; CDR3aa: CASSQQTDSVEETQYF; CDR3nt: TGCGCCAGCAGCCAACAAACGGACAGCGTGGAAGAGACCCAGTACTTC
j_gene: TRBJ1-1; len: 16; d_gene: TRBD1; abundance: -; v_gene: TRBV28; CDR3aa: CASSSPPGTGGVEAFF; CDR3nt: TGTGCCAGCAGTTCCCCCCCAGGGACAGGGGGCGTTGAAGCTTTCTTT
j_gene: TRBJ1-1; len: 11; d_gene: -; abundance: -; v_gene: TRBV7-9; CDR3aa: CASSFSSEAFF; CDR3nt: TGTGCCAGCAGCTTCTCGTCTGAAGCTTTCTTT
j_gene: TRBJ2-3; len: 15; d_gene: TRBD2; abundance: -; v_gene: TRBV11-1; CDR3aa: CASSFNGRATDTQYF; CDR3nt: TGTGCCAGCAGCTTTAACGGGAGGGCGACAGATACGCAGTATTTT
j_gene: TRBJ2-7; len: 15; d_gene: TRBD2; abundance: -; v_gene: TRBV5-6; CDR3aa: CASSPRAGNNYEQYF; CDR3nt: TGTGCCAGCAGCCCCCGAGCGGGAAACAACTACGAGCAGTACTTC
j_gene: TRBJ1-2; len: 17; d_gene: TRBD1; abundance: -; v_gene: TRBV5-5; CDR3aa: CASSTNAGQLGNYGYTF; CDR3nt: TGTGCCAGCAGCACGAACGCGGGACAGCTAGGGAACTATGGCTACACCTTC
j_gene: TRBJ2-3; len: 14; d_gene: -; abundance: -; v_gene: TRBV27; CDR3aa: CASSLRLARDTQYF; CDR3nt: TGTGCCAGCAGTTTGCGGCTAGCAAGAGATACGCAGTATTTT
j_gene: TRBJ1-1; len: 15; d_gene: TRBD1; abundance: -; v_gene: TRBV7-2; CDR3aa: CASSLAGQGDTEAFF; CDR3nt: TGTGCCAGCAGCTTAGCGGGACAGGGGGACACTGAAGCTTTCTTT
j_gene: TRBJ2-1; len: 12; d_gene: TRBD1; abundance: -; v_gene: TRBV7-8; CDR3aa: CASRVLRDREFF; CDR3nt: TGTGCCAGCAGAGTCCTCCGGGACAGGGAGTTCTTC
j_gene: TRBJ1-3; len: 15; d_gene: -; abundance: -; v_gene: TRBV11-3; CDR3aa: CASSPGGVSGNTIYF; CDR3nt: TGTGCCAGCAGCCCGGGCGGGGTATCTGGAAACACCATATATTTT
j_gene: TRBJ1-2; len: 15; d_gene: TRBD1; abundance: -; v_gene: TRBV11-2; CDR3aa: CASSLLDRENYGYTF; CDR3nt: TGTGCCAGCAGCTTGTTGGACAGGGAAAACTATGGCTACACCTTC
j_gene: TRBJ1-1; len: 14; d_gene: -; abundance: -; v_gene: TRBV6-1; CDR3aa: CASSGTGGSTEAFF; CDR3nt: TGTGCCAGCAGTGGGACTGGGGGGAGCACTGAAGCTTTCTTT
j_gene: TRBJ1-4; len: 15; d_gene: -; abundance: -; v_gene: TRBV29-1; CDR3aa: CSVEVQDSGNEKLFF; CDR3nt: TGCAGCGTTGAAGTACAGGACAGTGGTAATGAAAAACTGTTTTTT
j_gene: TRBJ2-5; len: 12; d_gene: -; abundance: once; v_gene: TRBV10-2; CDR3aa: CASSDGVETQYF; CDR3nt: TGCGCCAGCAGTGACGGAGTAGAGACCCAGTACTTC
j_gene: TRBJ1-6; len: 15; d_gene: -; abundance: -; v_gene: TRBV29-1; CDR3aa: CSVANADRPNSPLHF; CDR3nt: TGCAGCGTTGCAAACGCCGACAGGCCGAATTCACCCCTCCACTTT
j_gene: TRBJ2-7; len: 14; d_gene: -; abundance: -; v_gene: TRBV7-2; CDR3aa: CASSLVRQSYEQYF; CDR3nt: TGTGCCAGCAGCTTAGTTCGACAGAGCTACGAGCAGTACTTC
j_gene: TRBJ2-3; len: 13; d_gene: -; abundance: -; v_gene: TRBV5-1; CDR3aa: CASSLDFTDTQYF; CDR3nt: TGCGCCAGCAGCCTGGACTTTACAGATACGCAGTATTTT
j_gene: TRBJ1-2; len: 15; d_gene: -; abundance: -; v_gene: TRBV19; CDR3aa: CASPTGGSGRVGYTF; CDR3nt: TGTGCCAGTCCTACGGGGGGCTCCGGGAGGGTTGGCTACACCTTC
j_gene: TRBJ1-2; len: 15; d_gene: TRBD1; abundance: -; v_gene: TRBV7-9; CDR3aa: CASSLGGDRTYGYTF; CDR3nt: TGTGCCAGCAGCCTCGGGGGGGACAGAACCTATGGCTACACCTTC
j_gene: TRBJ1-1; len: 14; d_gene: TRBD1; abundance: -; v_gene: TRBV5-1; CDR3aa: CASSFLELGQGAFF; CDR3nt: TGCGCCAGCAGCTTCTTAGAACTGGGACAGGGGGCTTTCTTT
j_gene: TRBJ2-5; len: 16; d_gene: TRBD2; abundance: -; v_gene: TRBV4-1; CDR3aa: CASSQGRGRVGETQYF; CDR3nt: TGCGCCAGCAGCCAAGGGCGAGGGAGGGTAGGGGAGACCCAGTACTTC
j_gene: TRBJ2-3; len: 14; d_gene: -; abundance: -; v_gene: TRBV2; CDR3aa: CASSPTGGTDTQYF; CDR3nt: TGTGCCAGCAGTCCGACGGGGGGCACAGATACGCAGTATTTT